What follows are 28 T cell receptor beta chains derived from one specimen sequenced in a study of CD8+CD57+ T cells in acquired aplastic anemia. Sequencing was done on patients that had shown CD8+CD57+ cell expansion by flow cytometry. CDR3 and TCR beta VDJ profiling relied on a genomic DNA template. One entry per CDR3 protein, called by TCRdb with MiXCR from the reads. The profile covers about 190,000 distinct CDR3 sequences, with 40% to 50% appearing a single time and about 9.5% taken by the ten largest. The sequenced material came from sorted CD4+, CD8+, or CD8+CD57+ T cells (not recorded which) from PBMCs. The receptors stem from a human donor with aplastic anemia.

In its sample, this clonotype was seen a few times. The chain's CDR3 is CASKPFGTGSHGYTF. The CDR3 DNA reads TGTGCCAGCAAACCCTTTGGGACAGGCTCTCATGGCTACACCTTC. This chain uses TRBV2 with TRBJ1-2, with TRBD1 matching 8 bases. This CDR3 comprises 15 residues. The germline CDR1 and CDR2 sequences are SNHLY and FYNNEI. The V gene end was trimmed by 7 bases and the J gene end by 6 bases; junction bases not matched to a gene: 13.

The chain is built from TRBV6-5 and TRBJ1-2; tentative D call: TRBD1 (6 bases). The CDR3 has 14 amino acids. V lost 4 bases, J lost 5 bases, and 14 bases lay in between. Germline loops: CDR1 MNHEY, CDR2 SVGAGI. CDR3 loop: CASSSGASKYGYTF. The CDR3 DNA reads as TGTGCCAGCAGTTCGGGGGCCAGTAAATATGGCTACACCTTC.

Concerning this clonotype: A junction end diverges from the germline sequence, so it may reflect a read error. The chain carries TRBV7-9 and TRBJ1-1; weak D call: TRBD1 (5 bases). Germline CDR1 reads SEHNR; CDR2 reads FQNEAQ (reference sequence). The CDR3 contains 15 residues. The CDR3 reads CASRDRGQGGTEAFF. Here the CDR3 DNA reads TGTGCCAGCAGGGATCGCGGTCAGGGAGGCACTGAGGCTTTCTTT.

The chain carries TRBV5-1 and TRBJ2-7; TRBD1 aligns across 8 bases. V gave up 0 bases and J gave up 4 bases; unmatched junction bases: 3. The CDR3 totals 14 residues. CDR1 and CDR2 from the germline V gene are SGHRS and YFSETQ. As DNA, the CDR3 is TGCGCCAGCAGCTTGGACAGGGGGTGGTACGAGCAGTACTTC. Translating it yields CASSLDRGWYEQYF. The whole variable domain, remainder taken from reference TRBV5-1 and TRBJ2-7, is KAGVTQTPRYLIKTRGQQVTLSCSPISGHRSVSWYQQTPGQGLQFLFEYFSETQRNKGNFPGRFSGRQFSNSRSEMNVSTLELGDSALYLCASSLDRGWYEQYFGPGTRLTVT.

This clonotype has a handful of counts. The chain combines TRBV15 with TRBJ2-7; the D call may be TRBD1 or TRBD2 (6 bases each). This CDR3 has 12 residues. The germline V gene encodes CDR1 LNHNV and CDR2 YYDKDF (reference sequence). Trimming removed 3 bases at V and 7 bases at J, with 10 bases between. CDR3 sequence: CATSRGGGEQYF. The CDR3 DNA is TGTGCCACCAGCAGGGGGGGCGGGGAGCAGTACTTC.

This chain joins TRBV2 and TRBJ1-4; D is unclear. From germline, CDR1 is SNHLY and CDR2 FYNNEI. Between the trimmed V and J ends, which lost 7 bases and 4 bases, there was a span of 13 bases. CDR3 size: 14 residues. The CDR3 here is CASNRLENNEKLFF. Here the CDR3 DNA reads TGTGCCAGCAACAGACTCGAGAATAATGAAAAACTGTTTTTT.

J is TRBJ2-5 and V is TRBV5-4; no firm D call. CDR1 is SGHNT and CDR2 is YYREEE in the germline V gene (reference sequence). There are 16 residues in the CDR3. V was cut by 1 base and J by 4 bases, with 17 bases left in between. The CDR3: CASSLSAFGQIETQYF. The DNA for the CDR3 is TGTGCCAGCAGCTTGTCGGCTTTCGGGCAAATAGAGACCCAGTACTTC.

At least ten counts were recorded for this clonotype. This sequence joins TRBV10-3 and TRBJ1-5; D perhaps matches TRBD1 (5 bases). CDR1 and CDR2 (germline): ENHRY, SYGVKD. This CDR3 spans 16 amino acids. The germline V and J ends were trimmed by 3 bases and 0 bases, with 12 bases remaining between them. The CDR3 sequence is CAISDQGLDSNQPQHF. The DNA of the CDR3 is TGTGCCATCAGTGATCAGGGACTGGATAGCAATCAGCCCCAGCATTTT.

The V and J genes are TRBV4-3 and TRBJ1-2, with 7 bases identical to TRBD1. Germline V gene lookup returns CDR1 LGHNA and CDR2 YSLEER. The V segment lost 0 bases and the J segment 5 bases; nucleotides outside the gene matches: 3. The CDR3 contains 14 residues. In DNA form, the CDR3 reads TGCGCCAGCAGCCAAGAGACAGGGATTTATGGCTACACCTTC. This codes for CASSQETGIYGYTF.

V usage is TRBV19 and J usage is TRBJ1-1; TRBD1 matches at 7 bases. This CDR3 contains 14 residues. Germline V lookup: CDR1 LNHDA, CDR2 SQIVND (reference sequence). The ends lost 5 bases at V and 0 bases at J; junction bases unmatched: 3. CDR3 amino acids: CASSRDRMNTEAFF. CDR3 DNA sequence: TGTGCCAGTAGTCGGGACAGAATGAACACTGAAGCTTTCTTT. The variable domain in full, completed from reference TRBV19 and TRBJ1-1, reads DGGITQSPKYLFRKEGQNVTLSCEQNLNHDAMYWYRQDPGQGLRLIYYSQIVNDFQKGDIAEGYSVSREKKESFPLTVTSAQKNPTAFYLCASSRDRMNTEAFFGQGTRLTVV.

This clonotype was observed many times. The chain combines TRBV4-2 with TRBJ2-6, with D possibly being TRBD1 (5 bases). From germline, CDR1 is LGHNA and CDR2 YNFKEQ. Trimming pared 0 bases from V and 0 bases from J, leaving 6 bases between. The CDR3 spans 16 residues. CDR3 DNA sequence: TGTGCCAGCAGCCAAGATCAGGGCTCTGGGGCCAACGTCCTGACTTTC. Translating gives CASSQDQGSGANVLTF.

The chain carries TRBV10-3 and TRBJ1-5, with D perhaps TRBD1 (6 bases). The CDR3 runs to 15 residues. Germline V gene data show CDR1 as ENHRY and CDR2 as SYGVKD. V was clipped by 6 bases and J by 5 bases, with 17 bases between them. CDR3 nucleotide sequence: TGTGCCATCAGGGACAGCCTACGTGAAGATCAGCCCCAGCATTTT. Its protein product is CAIRDSLREDQPQHF.

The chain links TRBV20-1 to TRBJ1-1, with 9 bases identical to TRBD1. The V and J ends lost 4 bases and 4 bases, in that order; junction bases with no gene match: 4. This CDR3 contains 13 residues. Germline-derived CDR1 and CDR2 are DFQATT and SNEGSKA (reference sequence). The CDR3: CSATRDRVTEAFF. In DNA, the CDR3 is TGCAGTGCTACCCGGGACAGGGTCACTGAAGCTTTCTTT.

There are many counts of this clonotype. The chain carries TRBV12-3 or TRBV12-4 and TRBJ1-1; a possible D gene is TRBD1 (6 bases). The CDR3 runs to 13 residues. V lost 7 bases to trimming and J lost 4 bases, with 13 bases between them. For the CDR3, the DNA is TGTGCCAGCACCTGGACAGTCGGCACTGAAGCTTTCTTT. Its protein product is CASTWTVGTEAFF.

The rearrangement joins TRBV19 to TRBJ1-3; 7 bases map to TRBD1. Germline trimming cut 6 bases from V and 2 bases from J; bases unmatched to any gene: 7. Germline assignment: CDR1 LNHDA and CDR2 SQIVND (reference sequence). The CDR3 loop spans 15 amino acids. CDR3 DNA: TGTGCCAGTAGCCCCCTTGGACAGGCTGGAAACACCATATATTTT. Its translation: CASSPLGQAGNTIYF.

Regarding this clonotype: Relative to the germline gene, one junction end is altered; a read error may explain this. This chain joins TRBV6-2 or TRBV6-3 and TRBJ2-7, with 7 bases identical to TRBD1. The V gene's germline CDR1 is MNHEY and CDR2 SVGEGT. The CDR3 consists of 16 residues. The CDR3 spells CASSYGRDSLSYELYF. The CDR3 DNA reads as TGTGCCAGCAGTTACGGCCGGGACAGTCTCTCCTACGAGCTGTACTTC.

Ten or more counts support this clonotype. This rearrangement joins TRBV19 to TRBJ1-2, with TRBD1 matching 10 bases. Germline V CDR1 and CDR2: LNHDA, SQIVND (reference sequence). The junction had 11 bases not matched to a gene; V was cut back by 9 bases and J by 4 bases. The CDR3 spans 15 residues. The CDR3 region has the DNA TGTGCCAGCAGTTTCACCCGGGACAGGGGCTATGGCTACACCTTC. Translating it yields CASSFTRDRGYGYTF.

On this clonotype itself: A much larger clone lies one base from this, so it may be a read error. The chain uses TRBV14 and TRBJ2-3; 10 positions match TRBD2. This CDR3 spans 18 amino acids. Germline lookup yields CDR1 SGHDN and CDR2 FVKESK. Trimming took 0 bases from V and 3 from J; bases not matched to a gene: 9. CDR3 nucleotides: TGTGCCAGCAGCCAAGATAGGCCTAGCGGGAGTGCAACAGATACGCAGTATTTT. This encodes CASSQDRPSGSATDTQYF. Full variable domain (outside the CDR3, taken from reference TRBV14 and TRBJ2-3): EAGVTQFPSHSVIEKGQTVTLRCDPISGHDNLYWYRRVMGKEIKFLLHFVKESKQDESGMPNNRFLAERTGGTYSTLKVQPAELEDSGVYFCASSQDRPSGSATDTQYFGPGTRLTVL.

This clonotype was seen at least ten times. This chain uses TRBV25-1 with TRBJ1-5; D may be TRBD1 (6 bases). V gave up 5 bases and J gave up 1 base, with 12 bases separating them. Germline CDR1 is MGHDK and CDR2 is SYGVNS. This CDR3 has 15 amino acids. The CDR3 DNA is TGTGCCAGCAGTTCAGGGGAAGTCAGCAATCAGCCCCAGCATTTT. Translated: CASSSGEVSNQPQHF.

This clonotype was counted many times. The DNA for the CDR3 is TGCGCCAGCAGCCGGACTAGCGGGAGTAGGAATGAGCAGTTCTTC. Translated: CASSRTSGSRNEQFF. The V and J genes are TRBV5-1 and TRBJ2-1; 13 nucleotides line up with TRBD2. The germline CDR1 and CDR2 sequences are SGHRS and YFSETQ. Trimming removed 4 bases from V and 7 bases from J; junction bases left unmatched: 5. This CDR3 has 15 residues.

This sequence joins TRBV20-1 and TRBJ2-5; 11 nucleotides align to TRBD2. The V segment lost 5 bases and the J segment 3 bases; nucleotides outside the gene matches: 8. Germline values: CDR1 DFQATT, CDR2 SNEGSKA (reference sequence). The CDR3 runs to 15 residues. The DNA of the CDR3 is TGCAGTGCTGCCCCCGGGACTAGCGGTAAAGAGACCCAGTACTTC. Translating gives CSAAPGTSGKETQYF.

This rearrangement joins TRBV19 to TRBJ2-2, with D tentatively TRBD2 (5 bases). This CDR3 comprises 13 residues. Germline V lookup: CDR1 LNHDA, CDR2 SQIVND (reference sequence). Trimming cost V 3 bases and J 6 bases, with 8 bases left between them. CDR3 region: CASSIEGAGELFF. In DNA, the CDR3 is TGTGCCAGTAGTATCGAGGGCGCCGGGGAGCTGTTTTTT.

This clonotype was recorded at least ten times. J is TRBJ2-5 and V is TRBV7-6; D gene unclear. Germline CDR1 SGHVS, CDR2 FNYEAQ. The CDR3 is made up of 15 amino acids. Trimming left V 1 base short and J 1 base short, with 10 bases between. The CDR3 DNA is TGTGCCAGCAGCTTAGTTCAGGCTAGCCAAGAGACCCAGTACTTC. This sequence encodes CASSLVQASQETQYF.

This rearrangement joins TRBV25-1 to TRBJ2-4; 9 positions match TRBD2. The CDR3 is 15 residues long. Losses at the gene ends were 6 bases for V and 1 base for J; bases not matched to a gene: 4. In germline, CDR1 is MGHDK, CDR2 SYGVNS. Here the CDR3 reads CASSLGLAAKNIQYF. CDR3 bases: TGTGCCAGCAGCTTAGGACTAGCGGCCAAAAACATTCAGTACTTC.

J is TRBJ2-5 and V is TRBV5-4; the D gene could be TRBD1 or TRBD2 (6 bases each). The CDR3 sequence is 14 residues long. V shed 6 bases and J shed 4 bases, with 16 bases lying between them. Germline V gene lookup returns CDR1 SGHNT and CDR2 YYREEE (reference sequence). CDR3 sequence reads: CASTLRGARETQYF. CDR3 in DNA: TGTGCCAGCACCCTTAGGGGGGCCCGAGAGACCCAGTACTTC.

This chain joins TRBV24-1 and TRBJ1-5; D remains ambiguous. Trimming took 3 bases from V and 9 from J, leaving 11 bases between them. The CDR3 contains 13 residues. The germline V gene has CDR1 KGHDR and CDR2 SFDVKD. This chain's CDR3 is CATSDVTAVPQHF. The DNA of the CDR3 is TGTGCCACCAGTGATGTTACAGCGGTGCCCCAGCATTTT.

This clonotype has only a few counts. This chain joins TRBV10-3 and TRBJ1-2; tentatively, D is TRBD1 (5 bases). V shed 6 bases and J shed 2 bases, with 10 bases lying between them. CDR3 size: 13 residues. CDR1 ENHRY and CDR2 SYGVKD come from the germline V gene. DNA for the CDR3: TGTGCCATCAGAACACAGGAAAACTATGGCTACACCTTC. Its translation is CAIRTQENYGYTF.

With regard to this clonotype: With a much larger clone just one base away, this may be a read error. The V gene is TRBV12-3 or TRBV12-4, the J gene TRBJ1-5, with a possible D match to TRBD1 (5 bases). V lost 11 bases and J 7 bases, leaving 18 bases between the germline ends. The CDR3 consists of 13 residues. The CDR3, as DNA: TGTGCCTGCATCCGGGGGGGAGGGCAGCCCCAGCATTTT. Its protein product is CACIRGGGQPQHF.